These 22 T cell receptor beta chains were all obtained from the same sample, sequenced in a study of T cells after yellow fever vaccination (dated by TCRdb to between 2018 and 2020). The library was obtained by 5' RACE. Data came from an Illumina HiSeq 2500. TCRdb handled the public reads itself, with Q25 trimming in fastp and clone calling in MiXCR, and kept productive beta chains. A single entry per CDR3 protein holds the most common genes and DNA from its merged rows. This sample lists about 4,500 distinct CDR3 sequences; around 7.8% were detected once. The ten top clones hold about three fifths of the sample. What this sample's treatment or condition label stands for: live attenuated yellow fever vaccine strain. The source material was PBMCs, either bulk or a sorted T-cell subset (CD4+, CD8+, memory, or dextramer-sorted; not recorded which), sampled roughly 45 days after the first yellow fever vaccination. The receptors derive from a man aged 18 to 29 who received the YFV17D yellow fever vaccine.

By frequency in the sample, this clonotype is hyperexpanded. V is TRBV5-6 and J is TRBJ1-1, with D maybe TRBD1 (5 bases). CDR3 length: 16 amino acids. Germline CDR1 reads SGHDT; CDR2 reads YYEEEE. Deletions cut 0 bases from V and 6 bases from J, with 18 bases between. The CDR3 DNA is TGTGCCAGCAGCTTGGAAGGGTACGGGACGCCGGCTGAAGCTTTCTTT. This gives the protein CASSLEGYGTPAEAFF.

This clonotype qualifies as medium-sized. This sequence joins TRBV7-9 and TRBJ1-1, with 7 bases aligning to TRBD1. Trimming removed 3 bases from V and 4 bases from J; junction bases left unmatched: 5. Germline V gives CDR1 SEHNR, CDR2 FQNEAQ (reference sequence). The CDR3 spans 14 residues. CDR3: CASSLTGQGTEAFF. The CDR3 DNA is TGTGCCAGCAGCTTGACAGGGCAGGGCACTGAAGCTTTCTTT.

This clonotype was recorded many times. The V and J genes are TRBV4-1 and TRBJ2-2; D may be TRBD1 (5 bases). The CDR3 sequence is 18 residues long. Trimming shortened V by 0 bases and J by 2 bases, and 16 bases separated the two germline ends. Looked up from germline, CDR1 is MGHRA and CDR2 is YSYEKL. CDR3 sequence: CASSQEVAQGSNTGELFF. CDR3 nucleotide sequence: TGCGCCAGCAGCCAAGAGGTGGCCCAGGGCTCCAACACCGGGGAGCTGTTTTTT.

The sample holds many counts of this clonotype. The V and J genes are TRBV5-6 and TRBJ1-1; no firm D call. V was clipped by 0 bases and J by 8 bases, with 5 bases between them. Germline V gene lookup returns CDR1 SGHDT and CDR2 YYEEEE. The CDR3 has 11 residues. CDR3 loop: CASSLGREAFF. The CDR3 bases are TGTGCCAGCAGCTTGGGGCGGGAAGCTTTCTTT.

This clonotype was observed a handful of times. A much larger clone lies one base from this, so it may be a read error. V is TRBV12-3 or TRBV12-4 and J is TRBJ2-7; the D is unclear. Trimming cost V 6 bases and J 9 bases, with 12 bases left between them. This CDR3 is built from 11 residues. In nucleotides, the CDR3 is TGTGCCAGCAGCCCCGCCGGCGTGCAGTACTTC. Its protein product is CASSPAGVQYF.

The chain joins TRBV5-6 to TRBJ2-1, with D possibly called TRBD1 or TRBD2 (6 bases each). Trimming cost V 4 bases and J 5 bases, with 13 bases left between them. Germline CDR1 and CDR2: SGHDT and YYEEEE. The CDR3 is 14 amino acids. The CDR3 nucleotides are TGTGCCAGCAGCCCCGGGGGCCTGCACAATGAGCAGTTCTTC. Protein sequence: CASSPGGLHNEQFF.

This clonotype came up many times. V usage is TRBV6-5 and J usage is TRBJ1-2; the D gene is possibly TRBD1 (6 bases). V was clipped by 6 bases and J by 0 bases, with 17 bases between them. The germline V gene encodes CDR1 MNHEY and CDR2 SVGAGI. The CDR3 loop spans 16 amino acids. In nucleotides, the CDR3 is TGTGCCAGCAGCCCCCTCGGGGACAAAGCTAACTATGGCTACACCTTC. The encoded protein is CASSPLGDKANYGYTF.

This clonotype was found many times. The chain is built from TRBV20-1 and TRBJ2-3, with D unresolved. The CDR3 is 13 amino acids. CDR1 DFQATT and CDR2 SNEGSKA come from the germline V gene (reference sequence). The DNA for the CDR3 is TGCCTCGTGCCCTTTATCGGTGCAGATACGCAGTATTTT. This translates into CLVPFIGADTQYF.

This clonotype was recorded many times. This chain connects TRBV20-1 to TRBJ2-1, with D uncertain. Germline lookup yields CDR1 DFQATT and CDR2 SNEGSKA (reference sequence). V lost 6 bases and J 9 bases, leaving 15 bases between the germline ends. The CDR3 spans 12 residues. This CDR3 is CSADTGPPEQFF. For the CDR3, the DNA is TGCAGTGCCGACACTGGCCCCCCTGAGCAGTTCTTC.

This clonotype was detected ten times or more. V and J are TRBV5-1 and TRBJ1-5; D may be TRBD1 (5 bases). Germline CDR1 SGHRS, CDR2 YFSETQ. Trimming left V 0 bases short and J 0 bases short, with 19 bases between. The CDR3 is 19 residues long. The CDR3: CASSLGGLTDVDSNQPQHF. CDR3 coding DNA: TGCGCCAGCAGCTTGGGGGGGTTGACGGATGTTGATAGCAATCAGCCCCAGCATTTT. Complete variable domain (other parts from reference TRBV5-1 and TRBJ1-5): KAGVTQTPRYLIKTRGQQVTLSCSPISGHRSVSWYQQTPGQGLQFLFEYFSETQRNKGNFPGRFSGRQFSNSRSEMNVSTLELGDSALYLCASSLGGLTDVDSNQPQHFGDGTRLSIL.

This clonotype has ten or more counts. This chain connects TRBV27 to TRBJ2-7; D not certain. Germline CDR1 is MNHEY and CDR2 is SMNVEV (reference sequence). V lost 5 bases and J 1 base, leaving 9 bases between the germline ends. The CDR3 runs to 13 residues. In DNA form, the CDR3 reads TGTGCCAGCAGTCACGGGCCATCCTACGAGCAGTACGTC. Amino acid sequence: CASSHGPSYEQYV.

This clonotype was counted many times. The V call is TRBV10-3, the J call TRBJ2-7; D is possibly TRBD2 (6 bases). Per the germline V gene, CDR1 is ENHRY and CDR2 is SYGVKD. The CDR3 runs to 13 residues. V lost 8 bases and J 3 bases, leaving 14 bases between the germline ends. The CDR3 nucleotides are TGTGCCATCTCCCCGCGGGGCGGCTACGAGCAGTACGTC. Its protein product is CAISPRGGYEQYV.

This clonotype was found a few times. The chain has TRBV29-1 and TRBJ2-7, with TRBD2 as a possible D gene (7 bases). Germline V CDR1 and CDR2: SQVTM, ANQGSEA. Trimming took off 4 bases at V and 2 bases at J, with 12 bases between the two ends. This CDR3 region has 13 residues. The chain's CDR3 is CSVGEGVAYEQYF. In DNA, the CDR3 is TGCAGCGTTGGGGAGGGGGTTGCCTACGAGCAGTACTTC.

This clonotype was found many times. The chain combines TRBV18 with TRBJ2-2; D possibly corresponds to TRBD2 (5 bases). The CDR3 covers 14 residues. Germline-derived CDR1 and CDR2 are KGHSH and LQKENI. Trimming took 2 bases from V and 1 from J, leaving 5 bases between them. CDR3 residues: CASSPAGNTGELFF. The CDR3 DNA is TGTGCCAGCTCACCAGCGGGGAACACCGGGGAGCTGTTTTTT.

This clonotype was picked up many times. The rearrangement joins TRBV5-1 to TRBJ2-4; D uncertain. The germline V and J ends were trimmed by 4 bases and 0 bases, with 20 bases remaining between them. The CDR3 is made up of 18 amino acids. Germline V gene data show CDR1 as SGHRS and CDR2 as YFSETQ. Here the CDR3 reads CASSTGPDNFLAKNIQYF. CDR3 DNA sequence: TGCGCCAGCAGCACCGGGCCAGATAATTTTCTAGCCAAAAACATTCAGTACTTC.

This clonotype was recorded a few times. The V call is TRBV11-1, the J call TRBJ1-3; TRBD1 aligns across 8 bases. The CDR3 covers 19 residues. In germline, CDR1 is SGHAT, CDR2 FQDESV (reference sequence). V lost 6 bases, J lost 0 bases, and 16 bases stayed unmatched. Written as DNA, the CDR3 is TGTGCCAGCAGGCCAGAGAGGGACAGGCTCCCGAACTCTGGAAACACCATATATTTT. It specifies CASRPERDRLPNSGNTIYF. The full variable domain, rest sourced from reference TRBV11-1 and TRBJ1-3, is EAEVAQSPRYKITEKSQAVAFWCDPISGHATLYWYRQILGQGPELLVQFQDESVVDDSQLPKDRFSAERLKGVDSTLKIQPAELGDSAMYLCASRPERDRLPNSGNTIYFGEGSWLTVV.

Ten or more counts support this clonotype. The J gene is TRBJ2-2, the V gene TRBV10-3, with 10 bases identical to TRBD2. V shed 6 bases, J shed 4 bases, and the junction held 11 bases outside the gene matches. This CDR3 has 17 amino acids. Germline CDR1 and CDR2: ENHRY and SYGVKD. The CDR3: CAIRSSGGAVFTGELFF. The CDR3 region has the DNA TGTGCCATCAGATCGAGCGGGGGGGCCGTTTTCACCGGGGAGCTGTTTTTT.

Many counts were recorded for this clonotype. This chain joins TRBV27 and TRBJ2-1; D may be TRBD2 (6 bases). Germline CDR1 reads MNHEY; CDR2 reads SMNVEV (reference sequence). Trimming took off 4 bases at V and 6 bases at J, with 13 bases between the two ends. The CDR3 totals 14 residues. The CDR3 bases are TGTGCCAGCAGTTGGGGCGGGGAGGTCAATGAGCAGTTCTTC. Translating gives CASSWGGEVNEQFF.

This clonotype was recorded at least ten times. The rearrangement uses TRBV4-3 and TRBJ2-7; D is unclear. Per germline, CDR1 LGHNA and CDR2 YSLEER. CDR3 length equals 13 residues. V gave up 0 bases and J gave up 2 bases, with 5 bases separating them. CDR3 region: CASSQERAYEQYF. The DNA of the CDR3 is TGCGCCAGCAGCCAAGAACGGGCCTACGAGCAGTACTTC.

This clonotype was detected many times. CDR3 amino acids: CASSLGGSSYNSPLHF. DNA for the CDR3: TGTGCCAGCAGCTTAGGGGGGTCATCCTATAATTCACCCCTCCACTTT. V usage is TRBV7-3 and J usage is TRBJ1-6; D might be TRBD1 (5 bases). The germline CDR1 and CDR2 sequences are SGHTA and FQGTGA. Trimming stripped 2 bases from V and 1 base from J, with 9 bases between. This CDR3 comprises 16 residues.

At least ten counts were recorded for this clonotype. The rearrangement joins TRBV7-2 to TRBJ1-6; the D is unclear. Trimming removed 2 bases at V and 13 bases at J, with 18 bases between. The CDR3 loop spans 15 amino acids. CDR1 SGHTA and CDR2 FQGNSA come from the germline V gene. CDR3 sequence: CASSLRWQGLWPLHF. In DNA form, the CDR3 reads TGTGCCAGCAGCTTAAGATGGCAAGGATTGTGGCCCCTCCACTTT.

In this sample, this clonotype turned up many times. The chain has TRBV24-1 and TRBJ1-2; TRBD1 aligns across 10 bases. This CDR3 is 14 amino acids long. Trimming removed 3 bases from V and 7 bases from J; junction bases left unmatched: 4. Germline V gene lookup returns CDR1 KGHDR and CDR2 SFDVKD. CDR3 protein: CATSDPWTGGGYTF. CDR3 DNA sequence: TGTGCCACCAGTGATCCTTGGACAGGGGGTGGCTACACCTTC.